This passage covers 30 T cell receptor beta chains from one sample sequenced in a study of T cell clones after liver transplantation. Profiling relied on immunoSEQ multiplex PCR, and the TCRdb table lists in-frame clones only, not all of them. Among about 51,000 clones, 86% were seen once, and the ten largest hold about 15%. This specimen was CD8+ T cells from blood, taken 12 months after liver transplant. These receptors originate from a human patient who received a liver transplant. Some T cells may be graft donor cells.

This chain links TRBV19 with TRBJ2-7, with D uncertain. The germline V gene has CDR1 LNHDA and CDR2 SQIVND (reference sequence). Trimming took 4 bases from V and 2 from J, leaving 9 bases between them. The CDR3 spans 13 residues. CDR3 residues: CASSRNSAYEQYF. CDR3 bases: TGTGCCAGTAGTAGGAACAGTGCCTACGAGCAGTACTTC.

The J gene is TRBJ2-7, the V gene TRBV27; no reliable D call. The germline V and J ends were trimmed by 5 bases and 3 bases, with 5 bases remaining between them. The CDR3 consists of 11 residues. CDR1 is MNHEY, CDR2 SMNVEV, per germline (reference sequence). CDR3 in amino acids: CASSPGYEQYF. CDR3 DNA sequence: TGTGCCAGCAGTCCCGGCTACGAGCAGTACTTC.

The chain links TRBV7-9 to TRBJ2-2; TRBD2 matches at 8 bases. There are 17 residues in the CDR3. Germline lookup yields CDR1 SEHNR and CDR2 FQNEAQ (reference sequence). V dropped 5 bases and J dropped 10; count of bases not matched to a gene: 18. DNA of the CDR3: TGTGCCAGCAGCCCACCGGGGGGGACGGTTGACCCGGAGGAGCTGTTTTTT. As protein: CASSPPGGTVDPEELFF.

J is TRBJ1-1 and V is TRBV19; 8 nucleotides agree with TRBD1. CDR1 and CDR2 (germline): LNHDA, SQIVND (reference sequence). The CDR3 is made up of 15 amino acids. V shed 1 base and J 5 bases; nucleotides not matched to a gene: 6. CDR3 in DNA: TGTGCCAGTAGTATAGGGACAGGGTTGGGGACTGAAGCTTTCTTT. It translates to CASSIGTGLGTEAFF.

J is TRBJ2-1 and V is TRBV28, with a tentative D call TRBD2 (5 bases). Trimming cost V 11 bases and J 4 bases, with 12 bases left between them. Germline V gene lookup returns CDR1 MDHEN and CDR2 SYDVKM. The CDR3 runs to 12 residues. CDR3 amino acids: CAVDSPYNEQFF. The CDR3 DNA reads as TGTGCCGTGGACTCCCCGTACAATGAGCAGTTCTTC.

The chain has TRBV27 and TRBJ2-5; 9 nucleotides align to TRBD2. Germline CDR1 MNHEY, CDR2 SMNVEV (reference sequence). The CDR3 runs to 15 residues. V gave up 5 bases and J gave up 2 bases; unmatched junction bases: 6. The CDR3 sequence is CASSVTSGYQETQYF. The CDR3 nucleotides are TGTGCCAGCAGTGTGACTAGCGGTTATCAAGAGACCCAGTACTTC.

The CDR3: CASSQPGVDGYTF. The CDR3 nucleotides are TGTGCCAGCAGCCAACCAGGGGTGGATGGCTACACCTTC. This sequence joins TRBV7-9 and TRBJ1-2; possibly TRBD1 for D (6 bases). The V gene lost 5 bases and the J gene lost 6 bases, with 13 bases spanning the gap. Germline V CDR1 and CDR2: SEHNR, FQNEAQ (reference sequence). The CDR3 covers 13 residues.

The rearrangement joins TRBV18 to TRBJ1-2; perhaps TRBD1 as D (5 bases). The germline V and J ends were trimmed by 6 bases and 0 bases, with 11 bases remaining between them. The CDR3 runs to 14 residues. Germline CDR1 is KGHSH and CDR2 is LQKENI. The CDR3 is CASSLRESNYGYTF. The CDR3 nucleotides are TGTGCCAGCTCCCTCAGGGAGTCTAACTATGGCTACACCTTC.

CDR3 loop: CASSSQGAGGSYEQYF. The CDR3 DNA is TGTGCCAGCAGTTCCCAGGGGGCGGGAGGGTCCTACGAGCAGTACTTC. The rearrangement joins TRBV27 to TRBJ2-7, with D perhaps matching TRBD2 (9 bases). The germline gives CDR1 MNHEY, CDR2 SMNVEV (reference sequence). V was pared by 4 bases and J by 1 base, with 17 bases between. This CDR3 is 16 amino acids long.

The CDR3 DNA follows: TGTGCCAGCAGCTCGACAGAGTTAAATCAGCCCCAGCATTTT. Encoded protein: CASSSTELNQPQHF. This chain uses TRBV25-1 with TRBJ1-5, with a possible D match to TRBD1 (5 bases). This CDR3 spans 14 amino acids. Trimming left V 6 bases short and J 4 bases short, with 13 bases between. From germline, CDR1 is MGHDK and CDR2 SYGVNS.

The V gene is TRBV27, the J gene TRBJ1-5, with TRBD1 identical over 7 bases. With V trimmed by 6 bases and J by 7 bases, 12 bases remained unmatched. CDR3 length: 15 amino acids. In germline, CDR1 is MNHEY, CDR2 SMNVEV (reference sequence). Here the CDR3 DNA reads TGTGCCAGCAGCCCAGACCAGACAGGGAACCAGCCCCAGCATTTT. Translating gives CASSPDQTGNQPQHF.

The chain joins TRBV5-1 to TRBJ2-3, with TRBD2 matching 12 bases. CDR1 and CDR2 from the germline V gene are SGHRS and YFSETQ. This CDR3 comprises 16 residues. The ends lost 5 bases at V and 5 bases at J; junction bases unmatched: 9. CDR3 amino acids: CASSWTSGIFGDTQYF. The CDR3 bases are TGCGCCAGCAGTTGGACTAGCGGGATATTTGGAGATACGCAGTATTTT. The full variable domain, in which reference TRBV5-1 and TRBJ2-3 provide the parts outside the CDR3, is KAGVTQTPRYLIKTRGQQVTLSCSPISGHRSVSWYQQTPGQGLQFLFEYFSETQRNKGNFPGRFSGRQFSNSRSEMNVSTLELGDSALYLCASSWTSGIFGDTQYFGPGTRLTVL.

The chain recombines TRBV7-6 with TRBJ1-3, with 7 bases fitting TRBD1. The CDR3 loop spans 16 amino acids. V lost 5 bases and J lost 0; bases outside the gene matches: 7. Germline lookup yields CDR1 SGHVS and CDR2 FNYEAQ. CDR3 sequence (DNA): TGTGCCAGCAGCCCGAGCAGGGGGTACTCTGGAAACACCATATATTTT. Amino acid sequence: CASSPSRGYSGNTIYF.

This chain uses TRBV6-6 with TRBJ1-5; 10 bases match TRBD1. V shed 6 bases and J 6 bases; nucleotides not matched to a gene: 11. The CDR3 sequence is 16 residues long. Germline CDR1 reads MNHNY; CDR2 reads SVGAGI (reference sequence). The CDR3 nucleotides read TGTGCCAGCAGCACGGGGGACAGGGGAATTAGTCAGCCCCAGCATTTT. Protein sequence: CASSTGDRGISQPQHF.

Written as DNA, the CDR3 is TGTGCCAGCATAGAGGGCGCCGGAAACACCATATATTTT. This gives the protein CASIEGAGNTIYF. The gene calls are TRBV18 and TRBJ1-3, with no clear D. The V end lost 8 bases, the J end lost 4 bases, and 12 bases lay between the germline ends. CDR1 and CDR2 (germline): KGHSH, LQKENI. This CDR3 has 13 residues.

This chain links TRBV19 with TRBJ1-2; perhaps TRBD1 as D (5 bases). The V gene's germline CDR1 is LNHDA and CDR2 SQIVND (reference sequence). This CDR3 has 15 residues. V was shortened by 7 bases and J by 3 bases, with 18 bases between the two germline ends. Written as DNA, the CDR3 is TGTGCCAGTACCAATGAAGGGGCATCGGACTATGGCTACACCTTC. Protein product: CASTNEGASDYGYTF.

This clone was detected only once. The chain joins TRBV7-9 to TRBJ1-2; 7 bases line up with TRBD1. The J segment lost 2 bases and the V segment lost 5 bases, leaving 5 bases of the junction unmatched. This CDR3 spans 14 amino acids. Per the germline V gene, CDR1 is SEHNR and CDR2 is FQNEAQ (reference sequence). The CDR3 reads CASSQTGQNYGYTF. CDR3 nucleotide sequence: TGTGCCAGCAGCCAGACAGGGCAGAACTATGGCTACACCTTC.

Only a few counts were recorded for this clone. The gene calls are TRBV28 and TRBJ1-1; D gene unclear. The V end was cut by 3 bases, the J end by 3 bases, with 5 bases between. The CDR3 is made up of 12 amino acids. Germline CDR1 reads MDHEN; CDR2 reads SYDVKM. The CDR3 loop reads CASSFPDTEAFF. The DNA of the CDR3 is TGTGCCAGCAGTTTCCCAGACACTGAAGCTTTCTTT.

The rearrangement uses TRBV28 and TRBJ2-3; TRBD2 is a possible D gene (5 bases). Deletions cut 5 bases from V and 1 base from J, with 16 bases between. Germline loops: CDR1 MDHEN, CDR2 SYDVKM. The CDR3 spans 16 residues. The CDR3 sequence: CASSVRVISRTDTQYF. CDR3 nucleotide sequence: TGTGCCAGCAGTGTGCGGGTTATATCTCGCACAGATACGCAGTATTTT.

CDR3 loop: CASSQGQGKNTEAFF. For the CDR3, the DNA is TGCGCCAGCAGCCAAGGACAGGGCAAGAACACTGAAGCTTTCTTT. The chain is built from TRBV4-3 and TRBJ1-1, with 7 nucleotides matching TRBD1. With V trimmed by 1 base and J by 1 base, 3 bases remained unmatched. From germline, CDR1 is LGHNA and CDR2 YSLEER. The CDR3 length is 15 residues.

The V call is TRBV19, the J call TRBJ1-1; no reliable D call. Trimming removed 7 bases at V and 5 bases at J, with 8 bases between. Germline CDR1 and CDR2: LNHDA and SQIVND (reference sequence). There are 11 residues in the CDR3. This CDR3 is CASNYGTEAFF. In DNA, the CDR3 is TGTGCCAGTAACTATGGGACTGAAGCTTTCTTT.

The V and J genes are TRBV5-1 and TRBJ1-2; 7 bases match TRBD1. Trimming cost V 3 bases and J 4 bases; bases outside gene matches: 9. The CDR3 runs 15 residues. The germline gives CDR1 SGHRS, CDR2 YFSETQ. This chain's CDR3 is CASSSEGQTFYGYTF. CDR3 coding DNA: TGCGCCAGCAGCTCGGAGGGACAGACTTTCTATGGCTACACCTTC.

The chain is built from TRBV27 and TRBJ2-7; 8 bases fit TRBD2. Germline assignment: CDR1 MNHEY and CDR2 SMNVEV (reference sequence). There are 15 residues in the CDR3. V gave up 7 bases and J gave up 0 bases; unmatched junction bases: 8. This chain's CDR3 is CASIPLAGFSYEQYF. The CDR3 DNA follows: TGTGCCAGCATCCCTCTAGCGGGCTTCTCCTACGAGCAGTACTTC.

V and J are TRBV4-3 and TRBJ2-1, with D unresolved. V shed 0 bases and J shed 3 bases, with 9 bases lying between them. From germline, CDR1 is LGHNA and CDR2 YSLEER. The CDR3 loop spans 15 amino acids. This chain's CDR3 is CASSQEGTYYNEQFF. CDR3 coding DNA: TGCGCCAGCAGCCAAGAAGGCACCTACTACAATGAGCAGTTCTTC.

The J gene is TRBJ1-2, the V gene TRBV7-9; 10 bases align to TRBD1. The V gene's germline CDR1 is SEHNR and CDR2 FQNEAQ (reference sequence). V was clipped by 6 bases and J by 3 bases; unmatched bases: 1. The CDR3 extends over 13 amino acids. The CDR3 sequence is CASRGTGDYGYTF. CDR3 DNA: TGTGCCAGCAGGGGGACAGGGGACTATGGCTACACCTTC.

The chain links TRBV7-6 to TRBJ1-2; D is unresolved. V lost 1 base and J lost 4, with 7 bases in between. Germline V gene data show CDR1 as SGHVS and CDR2 as FNYEAQ. The CDR3 covers 13 residues. CDR3 protein: CASSLGLSYGYTF. For the CDR3, the DNA is TGTGCCAGCAGCTTAGGCCTTTCCTATGGCTACACCTTC.

The rearrangement joins TRBV19 to TRBJ1-1; the match to TRBD1 covers 7 bases. Germline assignment: CDR1 LNHDA and CDR2 SQIVND (reference sequence). The CDR3 has 14 amino acids. V was pared by 1 base and J by 6 bases, with 5 bases of the junction left unmatched. The CDR3 here is CASSIGQGLPEAFF. CDR3 nucleotides: TGTGCCAGTAGTATAGGACAGGGCCTCCCTGAAGCTTTCTTT.

This chain links TRBV27 with TRBJ1-5, with unresolved D. This CDR3 has 12 amino acids. Looked up from germline, CDR1 is MNHEY and CDR2 is SMNVEV (reference sequence). V lost 3 bases and J lost 4, with 4 bases in between. The CDR3 DNA reads TGTGCCAGCAGTTTTTTGAATCAGCCCCAGCATTTT. The encoded protein is CASSFLNQPQHF.

Only one count was recorded for this clone. The chain uses TRBV6-1 and TRBJ1-5; 10 nucleotides line up with TRBD1. J lost 2 bases, V lost 7 bases, and 5 bases had no gene match. Germline V gene data show CDR1 as MNHNS and CDR2 as SASEGT. The CDR3 covers 15 residues. CDR3 residues: CASTTGTGGNQPQHF. The CDR3, as DNA: TGTGCCAGCACTACCGGGACAGGGGGCAATCAGCCCCAGCATTTT.

The chain recombines TRBV7-2 with TRBJ2-1; D is tentatively TRBD1 or TRBD2 (5 bases each). V gave up 4 bases and J gave up 7 bases, with 17 bases separating them. The CDR3 covers 15 residues. CDR1 is SGHTA, CDR2 FQGNSA, per germline. The CDR3 loop reads CASSSRDRSFNEQFF. CDR3 bases: TGTGCCAGCAGCTCCCGGGACCGTTCTTTTAATGAGCAGTTCTTC.